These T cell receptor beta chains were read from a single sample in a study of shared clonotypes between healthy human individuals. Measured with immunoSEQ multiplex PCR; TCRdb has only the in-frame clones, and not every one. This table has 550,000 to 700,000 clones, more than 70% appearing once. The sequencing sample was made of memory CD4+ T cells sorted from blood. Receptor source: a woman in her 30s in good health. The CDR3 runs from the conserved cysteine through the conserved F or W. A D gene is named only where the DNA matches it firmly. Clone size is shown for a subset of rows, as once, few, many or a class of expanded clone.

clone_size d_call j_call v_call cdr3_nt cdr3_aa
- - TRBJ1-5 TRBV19 TGTGCCAGTAGTATTCCGGGGGGCGGCAATCAGCCCCAGCATTTT CASSIPGGGNQPQHF
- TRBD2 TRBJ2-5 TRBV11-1 TGTGCCAGCAGCTCAGGAGTGACTAGCGGATTCCAAGAGACCCAGTACTTC CASSSGVTSGFQETQYF
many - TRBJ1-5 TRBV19 TGTGCCAGTAGTAAAAGGGATCATAGCAATCAGCCCCAGCATTTT CASSKRDHSNQPQHF
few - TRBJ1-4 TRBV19 TGTGCCAGTAATGCAGGAGGCTTTAATGAAAAACTGTTTTTT CASNAGGFNEKLFF
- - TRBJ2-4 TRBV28 TGTGCCAGCATGGCAGGACTAGCCAAAAACATTCAGTACTTC CASMAGLAKNIQYF
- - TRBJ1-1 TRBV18 TGTGCCAGCTCACCAGAGGGGTCGGGGCGAACTGAAGCTTTCTTT CASSPEGSGRTEAFF
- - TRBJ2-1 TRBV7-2 TGTGCCAGCAGCTTCAGCGGGCCCGCTCTTAATGAGCAGTTCTTC CASSFSGPALNEQFF
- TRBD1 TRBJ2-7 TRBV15 TGTGCCACCAGCAAGGGACAGGAGCCCTCCTACGAGCAGTACTTC CATSKGQEPSYEQYF
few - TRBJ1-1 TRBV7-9 TGTGCCAGCAGCCCAGGCCCGACGGCGGGAGGGAAGGGACCTGAAGCTTTCTTT CASSPGPTAGGKGPEAFF
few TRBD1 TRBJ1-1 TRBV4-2 TGTGCCAGCAGCCCCGGGACAGCGAACACTGAAGCTTTCTTT CASSPGTANTEAFF
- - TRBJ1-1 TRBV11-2 TGTGCCAGCAGCCAAGCATACAGGGATGAAGCTTTCTTT CASSQAYRDEAFF
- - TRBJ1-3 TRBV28 TGTGCCAGCAGTCGTACAGGGTACTCTGGAAACACCATATATTTT CASSRTGYSGNTIYF
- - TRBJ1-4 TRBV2 TGTGCCAGCAACCGGGACAAATATGAAAAACTGTTTTTT CASNRDKYEKLFF
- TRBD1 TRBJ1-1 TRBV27 TGTGCCAGCTGGCGGACAGGGCTGGGGAACACTGAAGCTTTCTTT CASWRTGLGNTEAFF
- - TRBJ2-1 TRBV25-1 TGTGCCAGCAGTGGGACCTCCTACAATGAGCAGTTCTTC CASSGTSYNEQFF
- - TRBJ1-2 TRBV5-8 TGTGCCAGCAGCTTGCGTCCGGCCTCTAACTATGGCTACACCTTC CASSLRPASNYGYTF
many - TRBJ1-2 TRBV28 TGTGCCAGCAGTCCCGTGCTAATAGGCTACACCTTC CASSPVLIGYTF